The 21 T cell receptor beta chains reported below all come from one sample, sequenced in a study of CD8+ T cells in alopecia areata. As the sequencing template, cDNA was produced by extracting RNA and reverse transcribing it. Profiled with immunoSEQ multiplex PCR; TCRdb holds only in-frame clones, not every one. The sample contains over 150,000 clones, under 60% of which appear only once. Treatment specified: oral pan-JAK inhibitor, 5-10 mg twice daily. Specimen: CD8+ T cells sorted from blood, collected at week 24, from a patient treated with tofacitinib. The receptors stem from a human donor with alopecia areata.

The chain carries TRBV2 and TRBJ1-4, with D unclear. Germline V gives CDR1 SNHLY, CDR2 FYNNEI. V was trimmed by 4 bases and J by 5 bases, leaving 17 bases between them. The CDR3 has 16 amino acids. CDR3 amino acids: CASSGGQLPANEKLFF. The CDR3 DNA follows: TGTGCCAGCAGTGGGGGTCAGCTACCTGCGAATGAAAAACTGTTTTTT.

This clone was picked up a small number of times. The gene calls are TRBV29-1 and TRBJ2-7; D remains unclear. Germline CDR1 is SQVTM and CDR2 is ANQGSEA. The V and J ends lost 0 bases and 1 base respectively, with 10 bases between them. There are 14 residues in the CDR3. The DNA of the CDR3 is TGCAGCGTTGAAGATCCTGTAGCATCCTACGAGCAGTACTTC. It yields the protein CSVEDPVASYEQYF.

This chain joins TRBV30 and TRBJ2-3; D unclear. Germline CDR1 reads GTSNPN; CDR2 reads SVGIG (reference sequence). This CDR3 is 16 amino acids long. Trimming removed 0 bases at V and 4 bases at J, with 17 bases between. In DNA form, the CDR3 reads TGTGCCTGGAGTGTAGCCCTCCAACCGGCCGCAGATACGCAGTATTTT. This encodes CAWSVALQPAADTQYF. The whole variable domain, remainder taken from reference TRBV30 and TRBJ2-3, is SQTIHQWPATLVQPVGSPLSLECTVEGTSNPNLYWYRQAAGRGLQLLFYSVGIGQISSEVPQNLSASRPQDRQFILSSKKLLLSDSGFYLCAWSVALQPAADTQYFGPGTRLTVL.

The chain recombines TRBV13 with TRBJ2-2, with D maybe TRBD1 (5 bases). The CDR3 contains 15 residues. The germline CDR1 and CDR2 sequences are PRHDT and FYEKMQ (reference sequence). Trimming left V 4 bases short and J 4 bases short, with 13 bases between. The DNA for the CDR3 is TGTGCCAGCAGCTCAAGGACACTCGGCACCGGGGAGCTGTTTTTT. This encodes CASSSRTLGTGELFF. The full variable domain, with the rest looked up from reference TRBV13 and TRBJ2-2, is AAGVIQSPRHLIKEKRETATLKCYPIPRHDTVYWYQQGPGQDPQFLISFYEKMQSDKGSIPDRFSAQQFSDYHSELNMSSLELGDSALYFCASSSRTLGTGELFFGEGSRLTVL.

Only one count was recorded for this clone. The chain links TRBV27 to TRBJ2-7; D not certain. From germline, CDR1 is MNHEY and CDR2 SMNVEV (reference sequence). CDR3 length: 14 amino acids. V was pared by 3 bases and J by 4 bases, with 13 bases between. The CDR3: CASSFLARSYEQYF. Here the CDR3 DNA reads TGTGCCAGCAGTTTCTTGGCAAGATCATACGAGCAGTACTTC.

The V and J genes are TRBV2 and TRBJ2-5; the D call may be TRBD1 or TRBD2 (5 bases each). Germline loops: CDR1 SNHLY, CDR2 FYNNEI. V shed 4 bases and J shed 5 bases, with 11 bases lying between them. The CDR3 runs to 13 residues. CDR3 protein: CASSVPRGETQYF. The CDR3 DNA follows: TGTGCCAGCAGTGTTCCCCGGGGCGAGACCCAGTACTTC. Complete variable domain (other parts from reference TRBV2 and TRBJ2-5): EPEVTQTPSHQVTQMGQEVILRCVPISNHLYFYWYRQILGQKVEFLVSFYNNEISEKSEIFDDQFSVERPDGSNFTLKIRSTKLEDSAMYFCASSVPRGETQYFGPGTRLLVL.

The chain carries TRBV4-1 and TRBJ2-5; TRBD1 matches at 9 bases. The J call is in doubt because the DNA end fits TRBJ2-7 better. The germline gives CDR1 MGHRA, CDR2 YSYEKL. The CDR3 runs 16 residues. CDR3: CASSQDAGTGWREQYF. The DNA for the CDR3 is TGCGCCAGCAGCCAAGATGCTGGGACAGGGTGGCGCGAGCAGTACTTC.

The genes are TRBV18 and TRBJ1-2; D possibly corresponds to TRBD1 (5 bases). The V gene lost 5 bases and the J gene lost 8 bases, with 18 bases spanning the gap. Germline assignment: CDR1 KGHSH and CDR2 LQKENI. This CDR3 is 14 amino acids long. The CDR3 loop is CASSAAGLSEGYTF. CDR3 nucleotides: TGTGCCAGCTCAGCAGCGGGACTCAGTGAGGGCTACACCTTC.

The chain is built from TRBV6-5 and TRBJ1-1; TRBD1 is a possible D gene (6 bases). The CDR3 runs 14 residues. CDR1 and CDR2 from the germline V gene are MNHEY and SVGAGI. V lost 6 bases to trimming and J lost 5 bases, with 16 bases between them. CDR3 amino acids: CASSLAGAGTEAFF. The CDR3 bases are TGTGCCAGCAGCCTGGCAGGGGCTGGTACTGAAGCTTTCTTT.

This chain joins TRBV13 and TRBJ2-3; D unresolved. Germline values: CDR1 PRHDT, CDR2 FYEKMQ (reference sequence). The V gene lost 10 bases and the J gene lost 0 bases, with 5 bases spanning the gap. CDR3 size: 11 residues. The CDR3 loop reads CATRSTDTQYF. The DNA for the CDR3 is TGTGCCACGAGGAGCACAGATACGCAGTATTTT.

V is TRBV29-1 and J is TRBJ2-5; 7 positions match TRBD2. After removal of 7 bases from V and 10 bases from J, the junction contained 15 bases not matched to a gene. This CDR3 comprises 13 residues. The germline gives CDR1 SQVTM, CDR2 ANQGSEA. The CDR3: CSAWGGSTMDQYF. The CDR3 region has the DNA TGCAGCGCCTGGGGAGGGTCAACTATGGACCAGTACTTC.

In DNA, the CDR3 is TGTGCCAGCAGCTACGGGACAGGGGAAGGTTCCTATAATTCACCCCTCCACTTT. Encoded protein: CASSYGTGEGSYNSPLHF. The V call is TRBV13, the J call TRBJ1-6; TRBD1 matches at 10 bases. The CDR3 covers 18 residues. The germline gives CDR1 PRHDT, CDR2 FYEKMQ (reference sequence). Losses at the gene ends were 4 bases for V and 1 base for J; bases not matched to a gene: 7.

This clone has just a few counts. The CDR3 sequence: CASSYGTPGGKNIQYF. The CDR3 DNA is TGTGCCAGCAGTTACGGGACTCCGGGGGGCAAAAACATTCAGTACTTC. V is TRBV27 and J is TRBJ2-4; TRBD2 matches 7 bases. Trimming cost V 4 bases and J 3 bases; bases outside gene matches: 9. Germline V gene data show CDR1 as MNHEY and CDR2 as SMNVEV (reference sequence). CDR3 size: 16 residues.

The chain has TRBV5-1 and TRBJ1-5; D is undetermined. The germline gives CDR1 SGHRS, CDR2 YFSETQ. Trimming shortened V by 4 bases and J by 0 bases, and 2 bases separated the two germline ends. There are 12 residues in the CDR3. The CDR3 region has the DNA TGCGCCAGCAGCATTAGCAATCAGCCCCAGCATTTT. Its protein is CASSISNQPQHF.

This CDR3 reads CASSLDPGSTDTQYF. In DNA, the CDR3 is TGTGCCAGCAGCTTGGATCCGGGAAGCACAGATACGCAGTATTTT. V and J are TRBV5-6 and TRBJ2-3; D possibly corresponds to TRBD2 (5 bases). V lost 0 bases to trimming and J lost 0 bases, with 8 bases between them. This CDR3 comprises 15 residues. Germline lookup yields CDR1 SGHDT and CDR2 YYEEEE.

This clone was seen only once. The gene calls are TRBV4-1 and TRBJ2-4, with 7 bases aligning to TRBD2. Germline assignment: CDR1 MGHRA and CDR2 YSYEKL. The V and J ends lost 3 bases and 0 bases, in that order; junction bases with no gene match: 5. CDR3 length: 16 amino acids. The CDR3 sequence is CASSQESGVAKNIQYF. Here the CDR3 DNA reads TGCGCCAGCAGCCAGGAAAGCGGGGTAGCCAAAAACATTCAGTACTTC.

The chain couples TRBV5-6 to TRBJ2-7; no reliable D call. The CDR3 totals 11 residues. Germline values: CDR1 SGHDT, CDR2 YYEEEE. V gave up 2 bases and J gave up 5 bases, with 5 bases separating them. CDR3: CASSLGNEQYF. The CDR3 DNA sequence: TGTGCCAGCAGCTTAGGGAACGAGCAGTACTTC.

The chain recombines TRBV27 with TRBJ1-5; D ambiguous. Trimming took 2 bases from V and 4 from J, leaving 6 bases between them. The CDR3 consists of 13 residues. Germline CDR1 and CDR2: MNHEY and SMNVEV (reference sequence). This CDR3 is CASSLGWNQPQHF. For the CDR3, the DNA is TGTGCCAGCAGTTTAGGCTGGAATCAGCCCCAGCATTTT.

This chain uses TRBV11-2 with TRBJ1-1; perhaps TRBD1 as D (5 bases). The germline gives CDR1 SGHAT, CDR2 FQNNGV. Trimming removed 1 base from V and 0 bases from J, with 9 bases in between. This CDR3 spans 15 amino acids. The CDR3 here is CASSLVQGLNTEAFF. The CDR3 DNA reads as TGTGCCAGCAGCTTAGTTCAGGGATTGAACACTGAAGCTTTCTTT.

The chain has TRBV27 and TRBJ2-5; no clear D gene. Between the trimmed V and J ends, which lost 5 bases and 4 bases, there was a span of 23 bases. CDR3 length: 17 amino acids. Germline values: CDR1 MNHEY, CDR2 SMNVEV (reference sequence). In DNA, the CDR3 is TGTGCCAGCAGTCCCTCCCTCTGGTTAGTCTTTCCAGAGACCCAGTACTTC. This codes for CASSPSLWLVFPETQYF.

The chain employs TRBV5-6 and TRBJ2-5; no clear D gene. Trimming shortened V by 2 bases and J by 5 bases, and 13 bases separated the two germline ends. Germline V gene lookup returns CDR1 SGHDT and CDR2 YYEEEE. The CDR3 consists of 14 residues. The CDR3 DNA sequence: TGTGCCAGCAGCTTCTCAATGGCGCAGGAGACCCAGTACTTC. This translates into CASSFSMAQETQYF. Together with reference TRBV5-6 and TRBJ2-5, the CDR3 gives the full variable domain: DAGVTQSPTHLIKTRGQQVTLRCSPKSGHDTVSWYQQALGQGPQFIFQYYEEEERQRGNFPDRFSGHQFPNYSSELNVNALLLGDSALYLCASSFSMAQETQYFGPGTRLLVL.